This TCR beta chain is from a study of blood T cell repertoires in COVID-19. Study-wide context: Acute-phase and convalescent COVID-19 samples originated in the United States, Italy and Spain.

CDR1 and CDR2 (germline): SGHRS, YFSETQ. The CDR3 extends over 13 amino acids. The V and J ends lost 7 bases and 2 bases respectively, with 9 bases between them. Some clones are missing from TCRdb's copy, which holds only in-frame ones; the method was immunoSEQ multiplex PCR. The table shows approximately 220,000 clones, with roughly four fifths occurring only once. This clonotype was obtained from a woman between 65 and 79 years old with acute or convalescent COVID-19. Sequencing was performed on peripheral blood. V gene TRBV5-1 combines with J gene TRBJ2-2; D is perhaps TRBD1 (5 bases). This CDR3 reads CASLTDNTGELFF. The CDR3, as DNA: TGCGCCAGCCTGACAGATAACACCGGGGAGCTGTTTTTT.